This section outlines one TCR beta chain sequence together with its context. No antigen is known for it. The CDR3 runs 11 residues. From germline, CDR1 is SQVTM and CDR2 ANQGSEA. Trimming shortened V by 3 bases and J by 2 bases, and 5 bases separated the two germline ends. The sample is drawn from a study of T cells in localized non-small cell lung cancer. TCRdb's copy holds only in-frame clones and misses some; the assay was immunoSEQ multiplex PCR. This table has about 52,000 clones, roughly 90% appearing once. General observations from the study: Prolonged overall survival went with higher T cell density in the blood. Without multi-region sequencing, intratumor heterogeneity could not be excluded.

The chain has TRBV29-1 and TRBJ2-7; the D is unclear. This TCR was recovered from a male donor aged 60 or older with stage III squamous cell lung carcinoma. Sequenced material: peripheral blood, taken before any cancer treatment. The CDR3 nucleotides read TGCAGCGTTGAGGAAGCCTACGAGCAGTACTTC. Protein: CSVEEAYEQYF.